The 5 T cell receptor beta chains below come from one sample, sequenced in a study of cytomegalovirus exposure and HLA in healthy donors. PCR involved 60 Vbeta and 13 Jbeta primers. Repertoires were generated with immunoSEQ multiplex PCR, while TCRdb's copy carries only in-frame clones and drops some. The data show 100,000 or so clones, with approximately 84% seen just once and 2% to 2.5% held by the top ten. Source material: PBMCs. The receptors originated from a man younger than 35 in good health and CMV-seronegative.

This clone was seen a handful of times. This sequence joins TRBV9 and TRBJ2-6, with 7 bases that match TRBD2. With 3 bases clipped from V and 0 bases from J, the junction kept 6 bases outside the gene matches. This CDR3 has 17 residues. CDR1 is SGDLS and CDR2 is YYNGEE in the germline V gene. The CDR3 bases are TGTGCCAGCAGCGCCCGGGGGAGGGGCTCTGGGGCCAACGTCCTGACTTTC. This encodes CASSARGRGSGANVLTF. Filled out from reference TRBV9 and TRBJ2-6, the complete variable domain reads DSGVTQTPKHLITATGQRVTLRCSPRSGDLSVYWYQQSLDQGLQFLIQYYNGEERAKGNILERFSAQQFPDLHSELNLSSLELGDSALYFCASSARGRGSGANVLTFGAGSRLTVL.

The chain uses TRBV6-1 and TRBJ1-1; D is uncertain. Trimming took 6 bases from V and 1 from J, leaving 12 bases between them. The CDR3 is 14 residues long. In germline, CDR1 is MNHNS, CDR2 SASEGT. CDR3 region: CASRKPGGNTEAFF. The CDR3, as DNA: TGTGCCAGCAGGAAGCCCGGCGGGAACACTGAAGCTTTCTTT.

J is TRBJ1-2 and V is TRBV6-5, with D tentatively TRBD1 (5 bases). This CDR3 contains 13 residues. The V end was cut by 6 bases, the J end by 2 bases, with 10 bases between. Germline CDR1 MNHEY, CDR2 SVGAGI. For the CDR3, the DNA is TGTGCCAGCAGCCCTCACAGGAACTATGGCTACACCTTC. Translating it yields CASSPHRNYGYTF.

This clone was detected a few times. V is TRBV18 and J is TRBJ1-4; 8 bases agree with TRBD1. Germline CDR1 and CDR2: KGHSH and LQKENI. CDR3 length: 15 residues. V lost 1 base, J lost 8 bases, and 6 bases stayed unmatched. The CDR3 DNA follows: TGTGCCAGCTCACCACTGGGACAGGCCAGGGAAAAACTGTTTTTT. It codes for CASSPLGQAREKLFF.

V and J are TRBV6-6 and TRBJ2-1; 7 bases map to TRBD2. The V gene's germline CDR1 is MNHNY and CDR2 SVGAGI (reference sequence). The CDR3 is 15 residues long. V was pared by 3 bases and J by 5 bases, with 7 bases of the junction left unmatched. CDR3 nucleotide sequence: TGTGCCAGCAGTTATTCGGGACTACCCCACAATGAGCAGTTCTTC. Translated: CASSYSGLPHNEQFF.